These 20 T cell receptor beta chains were sequenced from one sample in a study of graft-versus-host responses after intestinal transplantation. Their antigens remain unidentified. Only in-frame clones appear in the TCRdb table, and some are missing; sequencing was by immunoSEQ multiplex PCR. This table holds 90,000 to 150,000 clones, 90% to 95% found once. Specimen: unstimulated CD8+ T cells sorted from spleen or lymph node cells, collected before intestinal transplant. All receptors derive from a human donor who received an intestinal transplant.

This chain joins TRBV28 and TRBJ2-2; TRBD1 agrees at 10 bases. The CDR3 loop spans 15 amino acids. Germline values: CDR1 MDHEN, CDR2 SYDVKM. The J segment lost 5 bases and the V segment lost 4 bases, leaving 4 bases of the junction unmatched. The CDR3 nucleotides are TGTGCCAGCAGTTCTGACAGGGGGCGGACCGGGGAGCTGTTTTTT. Its translation is CASSSDRGRTGELFF. The whole variable domain, remainder taken from reference TRBV28 and TRBJ2-2, is DVKVTQSSRYLVKRTGEKVFLECVQDMDHENMFWYRQDPGLGLRLIYFSYDVKMKEKGDIPEGYSVSREKKERFSLILESASTNQTSMYLCASSSDRGRTGELFFGEGSRLTVL.

The chain combines TRBV9 with TRBJ1-2; D unclear. V lost 0 bases, J lost 3 bases, and 15 bases lay in between. Germline values: CDR1 SGDLS, CDR2 YYNGEE. There are 16 residues in the CDR3. CDR3 coding DNA: TGTGCCAGCAGCGTAGGGGATACGGCGGGCTACTATGGCTACACCTTC. It yields the protein CASSVGDTAGYYGYTF.

V usage is TRBV27 and J usage is TRBJ2-2; TRBD2 matches at 9 bases. Germline V gene lookup returns CDR1 MNHEY and CDR2 SMNVEV (reference sequence). The CDR3 spans 20 residues. V was clipped by 6 bases and J by 1 base; unmatched bases: 18. Written as DNA, the CDR3 is TGTGCCAGCAGGGGGGGGGCTAGCGGGAATCCCCGACGGAACACCGGGGAGCTGTTTTTT. Protein product: CASRGGASGNPRRNTGELFF.

The V and J genes are TRBV7-9 and TRBJ2-3; D is unclear. CDR3 length: 14 residues. Germline CDR1 SEHNR, CDR2 FQNEAQ (reference sequence). The germline V and J ends were trimmed by 3 bases and 2 bases, with 9 bases remaining between them. CDR3: CASSFFFVTDTQYF. DNA of the CDR3: TGTGCCAGCAGCTTTTTCTTCGTCACAGATACGCAGTATTTT.

The chain has TRBV4-3 and TRBJ2-1; 7 bases agree with TRBD2. Unmatched junction bases numbered 6, after V lost 1 base and J lost 0 bases. The germline V gene has CDR1 LGHNA and CDR2 YSLEER. The CDR3 extends over 17 amino acids. In DNA, the CDR3 is TGCGCCAGCAGCCAAGTGATAGGCGGGAGCTCCTACAATGAGCAGTTCTTC. Its protein product is CASSQVIGGSSYNEQFF.

This clone has a handful of counts. The chain links TRBV7-3 to TRBJ2-3, with D tentatively TRBD2 (5 bases). Germline V gives CDR1 SGHTA, CDR2 FQGTGA. This CDR3 comprises 13 residues. Trimming took 1 base from V and 5 from J, leaving 7 bases between them. CDR3 in DNA: TGTGCCAGCAGCTTAAACGGGGTAGATACGCAGTATTTT. It encodes CASSLNGVDTQYF.

As DNA, the CDR3 is TGTGCCAGCAGCGTCCGGACAGGGGGCAACTATGGCTACACCTTC. This codes for CASSVRTGGNYGYTF. The V gene is TRBV9, the J gene TRBJ1-2, with 11 bases aligning to TRBD1. Trimming at V came to 2 bases and at J to 2 bases, leaving 2 bases not matched to a gene. This CDR3 has 15 residues. Germline assignment: CDR1 SGDLS and CDR2 YYNGEE.

Here the CDR3 DNA reads TGCAGCGTTCGGACTAGCGGGAGATACGAGCAGTACTTC. Translation: CSVRTSGRYEQYF. The chain combines TRBV29-1 with TRBJ2-7; 13 nucleotides match TRBD2. Germline assignment: CDR1 SQVTM and CDR2 ANQGSEA. The CDR3 consists of 13 residues. J lost 4 bases, V lost 5 bases, and 2 bases had no gene match.

J is TRBJ2-7 and V is TRBV6-5; possibly TRBD1 or TRBD2 for D (5 bases each). Germline values: CDR1 MNHEY, CDR2 SVGAGI. CDR3 length: 13 residues. Trimming took off 5 bases at V and 7 bases at J, with 15 bases between the two ends. This chain's CDR3 is CASSPTVPGEQYF. CDR3 DNA: TGTGCCAGCAGTCCGACAGTCCCGGGAGAGCAGTACTTC.

V and J are TRBV27 and TRBJ1-5; D not resolved. CDR1 and CDR2 (germline): MNHEY, SMNVEV (reference sequence). The CDR3 consists of 15 residues. Trimming removed 3 bases at V and 0 bases at J, with 9 bases between. The CDR3 protein is CASSFRPYSNQPQHF. The CDR3 DNA reads TGTGCCAGCAGTTTCCGGCCTTATAGCAATCAGCCCCAGCATTTT.

The chain carries TRBV7-6 and TRBJ2-5, with TRBD1 identical over 9 bases. The DNA end favors TRBJ2-7, so the J call may be wrong. The V gene's germline CDR1 is SGHVS and CDR2 FNYEAQ. CDR3 size: 13 residues. Here the CDR3 reads CASSLETGGEQYF. In DNA, the CDR3 is TGTGCCAGCAGCTTAGAGACAGGGGGCGAGCAGTACTTC.

The CDR3 DNA sequence: TGTGCCAGCAGCGTAGCCGGGACAGGGCGCTACAATGAGCAGTTCTTC. It codes for CASSVAGTGRYNEQFF. The V call is TRBV9, the J call TRBJ2-1; 9 bases are a match to TRBD1. CDR1 is SGDLS and CDR2 is YYNGEE in the germline V gene. This CDR3 spans 16 amino acids. Unmatched junction bases numbered 4, after V lost 0 bases and J lost 3 bases. The full variable domain, rest sourced from reference TRBV9 and TRBJ2-1, is DSGVTQTPKHLITATGQRVTLRCSPRSGDLSVYWYQQSLDQGLQFLIQYYNGEERAKGNILERFSAQQFPDLHSELNLSSLELGDSALYFCASSVAGTGRYNEQFFGPGTRLTVL.

The chain employs TRBV19 and TRBJ1-4; D might be TRBD1 (5 bases). Germline loops: CDR1 LNHDA, CDR2 SQIVND (reference sequence). The CDR3 consists of 15 residues. Trimming removed 5 bases at V and 3 bases at J, with 13 bases between. The CDR3 spells CASSPRRGANEKLFF. In DNA, the CDR3 is TGTGCCAGTAGTCCCCGAAGAGGGGCTAATGAAAAACTGTTTTTT.

The V call is TRBV6-1, the J call TRBJ2-7; TRBD2 agrees at 14 bases. V lost 4 bases to trimming and J lost 4 bases; unmatched junction nucleotides: 6. Germline CDR1 is MNHNS and CDR2 is SASEGT. CDR3 length: 16 amino acids. CDR3 in amino acids: CASSGLAGGKYYEQYF. Written as DNA, the CDR3 is TGTGCCAGCAGTGGACTAGCGGGAGGGAAATATTACGAGCAGTACTTC.

The chain has TRBV6-5 and TRBJ2-5; 7 nucleotides match TRBD2. The CDR3 runs 15 residues. Losses at the gene ends were 0 bases for V and 5 bases for J; bases not matched to a gene: 6. The germline gives CDR1 MNHEY, CDR2 SVGAGI. In DNA form, the CDR3 reads TGTGCCAGCAGTTACTCGTCGGGTAGCGGGGAGACCCAGTACTTC. Its protein is CASSYSSGSGETQYF.

The chain couples TRBV5-4 to TRBJ1-2; 9 positions agree with TRBD1. The CDR3 runs 16 residues. J was trimmed by 8 bases and V by 4 bases; bases with no gene match: 15. Looked up from germline, CDR1 is SGHNT and CDR2 is YYREEE (reference sequence). This CDR3 reads CASSRRTTGTGNGYTF. CDR3 coding DNA: TGTGCCAGCAGCCGCAGAACAACCGGGACAGGGAACGGCTACACCTTC.

The gene calls are TRBV11-2 and TRBJ2-1; TRBD2 matches 7 bases. The CDR3 runs to 12 residues. V lost 3 bases to trimming and J lost 9 bases; unmatched junction nucleotides: 2. CDR1 SGHAT and CDR2 FQNNGV come from the germline V gene. CDR3 nucleotides: TGTGCCAGCAGCTTTTCGGGAGGTGAGCAGTTCTTC. Translating gives CASSFSGGEQFF.

The chain links TRBV15 to TRBJ2-1; 7 nucleotides line up with TRBD2. CDR1 LNHNV and CDR2 YYDKDF come from the germline V gene (reference sequence). The CDR3 has 13 residues. Unmatched junction bases numbered 3, after V lost 0 bases and J lost 10 bases. CDR3 nucleotide sequence: TGTGCCACCAGCAGAGATCGGGGGGAGGAGCAGTTCTTC. Residues: CATSRDRGEEQFF.

This clone appeared a few times. The chain links TRBV7-3 to TRBJ2-2, with TRBD1 identical over 8 bases. The germline V gene has CDR1 SGHTA and CDR2 FQGTGA. J was trimmed by 6 bases and V by 2 bases; bases with no gene match: 2. The CDR3 is 14 residues long. The CDR3 DNA sequence: TGTGCCAGCAGCTTAGCAGGGGGCCCCGGGGAGCTGTTTTTT. This codes for CASSLAGGPGELFF.

The chain combines TRBV6-5 with TRBJ2-3; D may correspond to TRBD1 or TRBD2 (5 bases each). Germline CDR1 and CDR2: MNHEY and SVGAGI. V shed 2 bases and J shed 2 bases, with 11 bases lying between them. CDR3 length equals 15 residues. The CDR3, as DNA: TGTGCCAGCAGTTACGATGGGACCGACACAGATACGCAGTATTTT. Translated: CASSYDGTDTDTQYF.